Shown below are 31 T cell receptor beta chains from a single sample sequenced in a study of T cell changes during pregnancy in multiple sclerosis. Sequenced by immunoSEQ multiplex PCR; TCRdb stores in-frame clones only, minus some. Altogether some 17,000 clones are present, around 82% being singletons, with the ten largest covering roughly a sixth. The source was CD8+ T cells from peripheral blood mononuclear cells, collected in the third trimester of pregnancy. These receptors all come from a female donor in good health, enrolled as a control in a pregnancy study.

Ten or more counts support this clone. The genes are TRBV6-4 and TRBJ2-1, with 9 bases matching TRBD2. Trimming took 3 bases from V and 0 from J; bases not matched to a gene: 0. The CDR3 has 15 amino acids. Looked up from germline, CDR1 is MRHNA and CDR2 is SNTAGT. The CDR3 bases are TGTGCCAGCAGTGAGCGGGGGGGCTCCTACAATGAGCAGTTCTTC. This translates into CASSERGGSYNEQFF.

The rearrangement links TRBV5-1 to TRBJ1-2; 8 nucleotides align to TRBD1. Germline-derived CDR1 and CDR2 are SGHRS and YFSETQ. V was clipped by 4 bases and J by 4 bases; unmatched bases: 12. This CDR3 has 16 residues. DNA of the CDR3: TGCGCCAGCAGCCCCATGGCGTCAGGGGGCGGCTATGGCTACACCTTC. This codes for CASSPMASGGGYGYTF. The full variable domain, with the rest looked up from reference TRBV5-1 and TRBJ1-2, is KAGVTQTPRYLIKTRGQQVTLSCSPISGHRSVSWYQQTPGQGLQFLFEYFSETQRNKGNFPGRFSGRQFSNSRSEMNVSTLELGDSALYLCASSPMASGGGYGYTFGSGTRLTVV.

Judged by abundance, this clone is medium-sized. Mismatch with germline at one junction end may stem from a read error. The V call is TRBV19, the J call TRBJ2-3, with 7 positions matching TRBD2. In germline, CDR1 is LNHDA, CDR2 SQIVND (reference sequence). This CDR3 comprises 15 residues. CDR3 nucleotide sequence: TGTGCCAGTAGGCTGTGGGAGGGAGGCACCGATACGCAGTATTTT. Amino acids: CASRLWEGGTDTQYF.

V usage is TRBV6-1 and J usage is TRBJ2-7; D is uncertain. The CDR3 has 13 residues. Deletions cut 3 bases from V and 6 bases from J, with 12 bases between. Germline assignment: CDR1 MNHNS and CDR2 SASEGT. The CDR3: CASSETPVGEQYF. The CDR3 coding sequence is TGTGCCAGCAGTGAGACTCCCGTGGGCGAGCAGTACTTC.

The V and J genes are TRBV7-2 and TRBJ2-1; D is possibly TRBD2 (5 bases). The V gene lost 5 bases and the J gene lost 7 bases, with 21 bases spanning the gap. The germline V gene encodes CDR1 SGHTA and CDR2 FQGNSA. The CDR3 runs to 16 residues. The CDR3 coding sequence is TGTGCCAGCAGCCCCCTGGCAGCGGCAGGTCGAAATGAGCAGTTCTTC. This sequence encodes CASSPLAAAGRNEQFF.

V and J are TRBV10-3 and TRBJ2-5; the match to TRBD2 covers 8 bases. In germline, CDR1 is ENHRY, CDR2 SYGVKD. V was clipped by 0 bases and J by 1 base; unmatched bases: 10. The CDR3 has 18 residues. The CDR3 DNA reads as TGTGCCATCAGTGAGTCTTTAGGAGTAGCGGGGATCCAAGAGACCCAGTACTTC. Translated: CAISESLGVAGIQETQYF.

The gene calls are TRBV5-4 and TRBJ1-2, with 12 bases that match TRBD1. V lost 3 bases and J lost 3; bases outside the gene matches: 9. This CDR3 is 17 amino acids long. Germline CDR1 SGHNT, CDR2 YYREEE (reference sequence). This CDR3 reads CASSSRGQGARYYGYTF. The CDR3 nucleotides are TGTGCCAGCAGCTCGCGGGGACAGGGGGCCAGGTACTATGGCTACACCTTC. Supplemented by reference TRBV5-4 and TRBJ1-2, the full variable domain reads ETGVTQSPTHLIKTRGQQVTLRCSSQSGHNTVSWYQQALGQGPQFIFQYYREEENGRGNFPPRFSGLQFPNYSSELNVNALELDDSALYLCASSSRGQGARYYGYTFGSGTRLTVV.

This clone is medium-sized (0.01 to 0.1%) by share. The chain has TRBV19 and TRBJ2-7, with TRBD1 identical over 8 bases. V lost 6 bases to trimming and J lost 6 bases; unmatched junction nucleotides: 7. Looked up from germline, CDR1 is LNHDA and CDR2 is SQIVND (reference sequence). The CDR3 has 13 residues. Here the CDR3 DNA reads TGTGCCAGTAGCCGGGACAGGTTTTCCGAGCAGTACTTC. Protein: CASSRDRFSEQYF. Drawing the rest from reference TRBV19 and TRBJ2-7, the complete variable domain is DGGITQSPKYLFRKEGQNVTLSCEQNLNHDAMYWYRQDPGQGLRLIYYSQIVNDFQKGDIAEGYSVSREKKESFPLTVTSAQKNPTAFYLCASSRDRFSEQYFGPGTRLTVT.

J is TRBJ1-1 and V is TRBV6-5, with D perhaps TRBD1 (6 bases). Trimming left V 8 bases short and J 5 bases short, with 18 bases between. CDR1 MNHEY and CDR2 SVGAGI come from the germline V gene. The CDR3 is 14 residues long. CDR3 in amino acids: CASGRDTLGTEAFF. Here the CDR3 DNA reads TGTGCCAGCGGTCGGGACACCCTAGGTACTGAAGCTTTCTTT.

The chain is built from TRBV27 and TRBJ1-5; a weak D match, TRBD1 (5 bases). This CDR3 has 16 amino acids. Germline V lookup: CDR1 MNHEY, CDR2 SMNVEV (reference sequence). Trimming left V 5 bases short and J 3 bases short, with 17 bases between. CDR3 DNA sequence: TGTGCCAGCAGTCCTTCGGCGGGACCGCTCAATCAGCCCCAGCATTTT. Translating it yields CASSPSAGPLNQPQHF.

The rearrangement uses TRBV7-2 and TRBJ2-1, with 7 bases lining up with TRBD1. Trimming removed 5 bases from V and 2 bases from J; junction bases left unmatched: 9. Germline V gene data show CDR1 as SGHTA and CDR2 as FQGNSA. The CDR3 spans 16 residues. The CDR3 DNA sequence: TGTGCCAGCAGCCCCTGGGGGCAGGGGGCCTACAATGAGCAGTTCTTC. Encoded protein: CASSPWGQGAYNEQFF.

The DNA of the CDR3 is TGCGCCAGCAGCGAAGGGACAGGGGGGATTAGGAACGTCCTGACTTTC. It yields the protein CASSEGTGGIRNVLTF. The chain is built from TRBV5-1 and TRBJ2-6; TRBD1 agrees at 11 bases. Germline-derived CDR1 and CDR2 are SGHRS and YFSETQ. The CDR3 is made up of 16 amino acids. V shed 4 bases and J 10 bases; nucleotides not matched to a gene: 10.

This rearrangement joins TRBV27 to TRBJ1-1; the D gene is possibly TRBD1 (5 bases). Trimming cost V 3 bases and J 0 bases, with 8 bases left between them. The CDR3 contains 14 residues. Germline loops: CDR1 MNHEY, CDR2 SMNVEV (reference sequence). The CDR3 DNA sequence: TGTGCCAGCAGTTTGGGGCCGATGAACACTGAAGCTTTCTTT. It is translated as CASSLGPMNTEAFF.

The chain is built from TRBV30 and TRBJ2-2, with D possibly TRBD2 on 6 matching bases. This CDR3 has 12 residues. The germline CDR1 and CDR2 sequences are GTSNPN and SVGIG (reference sequence). The ends were cut back, 2 bases at V and 7 bases at J, with 8 bases in the middle. CDR3 DNA sequence: TGTGCCTGGAGTAGGAGGGGCGGGGAGCTGTTTTTT. It codes for CAWSRRGGELFF. The full variable domain, rest sourced from reference TRBV30 and TRBJ2-2, is SQTIHQWPATLVQPVGSPLSLECTVEGTSNPNLYWYRQAAGRGLQLLFYSVGIGQISSEVPQNLSASRPQDRQFILSSKKLLLSDSGFYLCAWSRRGGELFFGEGSRLTVL.

The chain joins TRBV27 to TRBJ2-5; TRBD1 matches at 8 bases. This CDR3 has 15 amino acids. Germline CDR1 MNHEY, CDR2 SMNVEV (reference sequence). The V gene end was trimmed by 2 bases and the J gene end by 2 bases; junction bases not matched to a gene: 4. The CDR3 DNA reads as TGTGCCAGCAGTTTAAATTGGGACAGGCAAGAGACCCAGTACTTC. Its translation is CASSLNWDRQETQYF.

This chain joins TRBV7-8 and TRBJ2-5, with 14 bases aligning to TRBD2. This CDR3 has 18 residues. The V gene end was trimmed by 1 base and the J gene end by 1 base; junction bases not matched to a gene: 5. Germline assignment: CDR1 SGHVS and CDR2 FQNEAQ. CDR3 bases: TGTGCCAGCAGCTTAGAGGGACTAGCGGGAGTCTTCCAAGAGACCCAGTACTTC. Encoded protein: CASSLEGLAGVFQETQYF.

The chain couples TRBV7-2 to TRBJ2-7, with a tentative D call TRBD1 (5 bases). CDR1 is SGHTA, CDR2 FQGNSA, per germline. The CDR3 loop spans 13 amino acids. Trimming pared 3 bases from V and 0 bases from J, leaving 6 bases between. The CDR3 DNA follows: TGTGCCAGCAGCTTGGGGCCCTCCTACGAGCAGTACTTC. As protein: CASSLGPSYEQYF.

In its sample, this clone was seen a few times. This sequence joins TRBV29-1 and TRBJ2-7; 9 bases are shared with TRBD2. Germline lookup yields CDR1 SQVTM and CDR2 ANQGSEA. This CDR3 has 15 residues. Germline trimming cut 1 base from V and 3 bases from J; bases unmatched to any gene: 7. CDR3 sequence: CSVEGGRGGLYEQYF. The CDR3 bases are TGCAGCGTTGAAGGAGGGCGGGGGGGCCTCTACGAGCAGTACTTC.

V gene TRBV18 combines with J gene TRBJ2-1; 10 positions match TRBD1. The germline V gene has CDR1 KGHSH and CDR2 LQKENI. The V gene end was trimmed by 4 bases and the J gene end by 6 bases; junction bases not matched to a gene: 3. The CDR3 extends over 14 amino acids. CDR3 DNA sequence: TGTGCCAGCTCACGGGGGACAGGGGCCAATGAGCAGTTCTTC. Its protein is CASSRGTGANEQFF.

The rearrangement links TRBV6-1 to TRBJ2-5, with 10 bases lining up with TRBD2. The CDR3 has 15 amino acids. The J segment lost 5 bases and the V segment lost 0 bases, leaving 3 bases of the junction unmatched. Per the germline V gene, CDR1 is MNHNS and CDR2 is SASEGT. CDR3 in DNA: TGTGCCAGCAGTGAAGCAGCGGGGGGGCCGGAGACCCAGTACTTC. This translates into CASSEAAGGPETQYF.

A few counts support this clone. The gene calls are TRBV19 and TRBJ2-7; tentatively, D is TRBD2 (6 bases). This CDR3 region has 14 residues. V lost 6 bases, J lost 0 bases, and 12 bases lay in between. Per the germline V gene, CDR1 is LNHDA and CDR2 is SQIVND (reference sequence). The CDR3 region has the DNA TGTGCCAGTAGCTCCCGGACTAACTCCTACGAGCAGTACTTC. Translated: CASSSRTNSYEQYF.

V is TRBV19 and J is TRBJ2-1, with 12 nucleotides matching TRBD2. Germline loops: CDR1 LNHDA, CDR2 SQIVND (reference sequence). The CDR3 is made up of 14 amino acids. V trimming: 3 bases; J trimming: 9 bases; junction bases outside the gene matches: 3. The CDR3 DNA sequence: TGTGCCAGTAGTATGCGACTAGCGGGAGCTGAGCAGTTCTTC. Encoded protein: CASSMRLAGAEQFF.

The chain couples TRBV29-1 to TRBJ2-3; 9 bases line up with TRBD2. The CDR3 runs 14 residues. Germline CDR1 reads SQVTM; CDR2 reads ANQGSEA. The V gene end was trimmed by 4 bases and the J gene end by 4 bases; junction bases not matched to a gene: 6. This CDR3 is CSVAPGLAADTQYF. CDR3 coding DNA: TGCAGCGTTGCTCCGGGACTAGCAGCAGATACGCAGTATTTT.

This clone was detected a few times. V is TRBV29-1 and J is TRBJ2-1; D gene ambiguous. The germline V gene encodes CDR1 SQVTM and CDR2 ANQGSEA. Trimming removed 1 base at V and 4 bases at J, with 5 bases between. This CDR3 comprises 12 residues. The CDR3 nucleotides are TGCAGCGTTGAAGTAGTGTACAATGAGCAGTTCTTC. Protein sequence: CSVEVVYNEQFF.

The V and J genes are TRBV19 and TRBJ1-2; TRBD1 aligns across 7 bases. Per the germline V gene, CDR1 is LNHDA and CDR2 is SQIVND (reference sequence). CDR3 length: 18 amino acids. With V trimmed by 3 bases and J by 3 bases, 16 bases remained unmatched. This CDR3 is CASSIKRTGEGHYYGYTF. The CDR3 DNA sequence: TGTGCCAGTAGTATTAAGAGGACAGGTGAGGGCCATTACTATGGCTACACCTTC.

The J gene is TRBJ2-5, the V gene TRBV30; D uncertain. The V end was cut by 3 bases, the J end by 5 bases, with 13 bases between. CDR1 is GTSNPN and CDR2 is SVGIG in the germline V gene (reference sequence). The CDR3 length is 13 residues. CDR3 bases: TGTGCCTGGAGCGATCTATTACTGGAGACCCAGTACTTC. This gives the protein CAWSDLLLETQYF.

The rearrangement links TRBV25-1 to TRBJ2-5; 8 bases fit TRBD1. The trim removed 5 bases at V and 4 bases at J, leaving 3 bases unmatched. Germline V gene sequence: CDR1 MGHDK, CDR2 SYGVNS. CDR3 length: 13 residues. The CDR3 DNA reads as TGTGCCAGCAGTCCAGGGGGCGCAGAGACCCAGTACTTC. It encodes CASSPGGAETQYF. Supplemented by reference TRBV25-1 and TRBJ2-5, the full variable domain reads EADIYQTPRYLVIGTGKKITLECSQTMGHDKMYWYQQDPGMELHLIHYSYGVNSTEKGDLSSESTVSRIRTEHFPLTLESARPSHTSQYLCASSPGGAETQYFGPGTRLLVL.

This chain connects TRBV9 to TRBJ2-5, with D possibly being TRBD2 (8 bases). The length of the CDR3 is 17 residues. V lost 0 bases and J 1 base, leaving 16 bases between the germline ends. Germline V CDR1 and CDR2: SGDLS, YYNGEE. DNA for the CDR3: TGTGCCAGCAGCGTAGCGGGAGGGCAGGGGGTCCAAGAGACCCAGTACTTC. Translation: CASSVAGGQGVQETQYF.

The CDR3: CASSEEGLAGGPGIGNEQFF. CDR3 DNA: TGCGCCAGCAGCGAGGAGGGACTAGCGGGAGGCCCGGGTATAGGCAATGAGCAGTTCTTC. The genes are TRBV5-1 and TRBJ2-1; 15 nucleotides match TRBD2. The germline V gene has CDR1 SGHRS and CDR2 YFSETQ. V was pared by 4 bases and J by 6 bases, with 17 bases of the junction left unmatched. CDR3 size: 20 residues.

The chain carries TRBV5-4 and TRBJ1-1, with TRBD1 matching over 8 bases. This CDR3 is 16 amino acids long. Looked up from germline, CDR1 is SGHNT and CDR2 is YYREEE (reference sequence). With 2 bases clipped from V and 2 bases from J, the junction kept 8 bases outside the gene matches. The CDR3 loop is CASSFDLQGVNTEAFF. The CDR3 coding sequence is TGTGCCAGCAGCTTCGACCTACAGGGGGTTAACACTGAAGCTTTCTTT. Drawing the rest from reference TRBV5-4 and TRBJ1-1, the complete variable domain is ETGVTQSPTHLIKTRGQQVTLRCSSQSGHNTVSWYQQALGQGPQFIFQYYREEENGRGNFPPRFSGLQFPNYSSELNVNALELDDSALYLCASSFDLQGVNTEAFFGQGTRLTVV.

The rearrangement joins TRBV4-3 to TRBJ2-3, with 10 nucleotides matching TRBD2. CDR1 is LGHNA and CDR2 is YSLEER in the germline V gene. The CDR3 runs to 14 residues. J lost 14 bases, V lost 0 bases, and 8 bases had no gene match. The CDR3 nucleotides read TGCGCCAGCAGCCAAGATATCGCCAGCGGGGGGGGGTATTTT. Translation gives CASSQDIASGGGYF.